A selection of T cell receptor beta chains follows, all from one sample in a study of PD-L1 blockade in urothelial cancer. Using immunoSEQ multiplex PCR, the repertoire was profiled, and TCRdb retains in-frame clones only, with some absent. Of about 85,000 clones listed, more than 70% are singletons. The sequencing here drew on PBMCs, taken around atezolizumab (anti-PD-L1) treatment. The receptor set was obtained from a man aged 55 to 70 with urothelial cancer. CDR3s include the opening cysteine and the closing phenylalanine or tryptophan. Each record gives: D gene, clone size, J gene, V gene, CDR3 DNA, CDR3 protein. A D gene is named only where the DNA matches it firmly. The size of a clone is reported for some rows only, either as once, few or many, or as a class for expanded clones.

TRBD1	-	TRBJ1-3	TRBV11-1	TGTGCCAGCAGCTACCAGACAGGGGTCGGAAACACCATATATTTT	CASSYQTGVGNTIYF
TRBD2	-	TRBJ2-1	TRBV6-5	TGTGCCAGCACCCCCCCGGGGGGGCCCTACAATGAGCAGTTCTTC	CASTPPGGPYNEQFF
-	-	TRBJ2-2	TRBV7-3	TGTGCCAGCAGCTCCAACGCGGGGCCCGGGGAGCTGTTTTTT	CASSSNAGPGELFF
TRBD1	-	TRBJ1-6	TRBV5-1	TGCGCCAGCAGCGGGGGGGACAGGAGTAATTCACCCCTCCACTTT	CASSGGDRSNSPLHF
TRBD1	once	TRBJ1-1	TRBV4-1	TGCGCCAGCAGCCAAGATGGACAGGGTCTGTGGTCGGACTGGGACACTGAAGCTTTCTTT	CASSQDGQGLWSDWDTEAFF
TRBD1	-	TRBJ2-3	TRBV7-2	TGTGCCAGCAGCTTGCGTACGGGACAGACCACAGATACGCAGTATTTT	CASSLRTGQTTDTQYF
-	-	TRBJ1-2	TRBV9	TGTGCCAGCAGCGTAGAACCCGGGATCGGTGGCTACACCTTC	CASSVEPGIGGYTF
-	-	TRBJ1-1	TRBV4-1	TGCGCCAGCAGCCAAGGTGACCGGGGGACTGAAGCTTTCTTT	CASSQGDRGTEAFF
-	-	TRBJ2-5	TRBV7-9	TGTGCCAGCAGCTTAGGACAGCAAGAGACCCAGTACTTC	CASSLGQQETQYF
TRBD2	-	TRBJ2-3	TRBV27	TGTGCCAGTAATAGCGGGAGGGGGAATACGCAGTATTTT	CASNSGRGNTQYF
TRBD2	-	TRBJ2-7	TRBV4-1	TGCGCCAGCAGCCAAGTAGGGACTAGTATCCTCTACGAGCAGTACTTC	CASSQVGTSILYEQYF
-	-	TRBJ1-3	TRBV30	TGTGCCTGGGACAGTTTTGGAGGAAACACCATATATTTT	CAWDSFGGNTIYF
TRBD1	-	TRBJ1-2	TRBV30	TGTGCCTGGGCGCTAGGAGGGACAGTGCGATATGGCTACACCTTC	CAWALGGTVRYGYTF
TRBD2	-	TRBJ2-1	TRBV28	TGTGCCAGCAGCGAGACTAGCGGGAGGTCTAATGAGCAGTTCTTC	CASSETSGRSNEQFF
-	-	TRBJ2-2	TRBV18	TGTGCCAGCTCACCAAATGGAGGGGAGAACACCGGGGAGCTGTTTTTT	CASSPNGGENTGELFF
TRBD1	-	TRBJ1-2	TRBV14	TGTGCCAGCAGCCAAGAGGAGACAGGGGTTAATGGCTACACCTTC	CASSQEETGVNGYTF
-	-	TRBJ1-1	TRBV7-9	TGTGCCAGCAGCCTGCACTTCGGAGGGAACACTGAAGCTTTCTTT	CASSLHFGGNTEAFF
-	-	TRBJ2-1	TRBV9	TGTGCCAGCAGCGCTTCAGGCCCCTACAATGAGCAGTTCTTC	CASSASGPYNEQFF
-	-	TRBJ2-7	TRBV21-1	TGTGCCAGCAGCAAACTAGACAGTCCATACTACGAGCAGTACTTC	CASSKLDSPYYEQYF
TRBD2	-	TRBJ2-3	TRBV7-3	TGTGCCAGCAGCTTCGGCGGGGGGGCGGATACGCAGTATTTT	CASSFGGGADTQYF
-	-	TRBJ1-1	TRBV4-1	TGCGCCAGCAGCCAAGATAGGGGACAAGAAGCTTTCTTT	CASSQDRGQEAFF